This TCR beta chain came from a study of vaccination and CD4 T cells after COVID-19. Remarks on this clonotype: The antigen is not known.

Cultured CD4+ T-cell DNA underwent Oncomine TCR Beta short-read sequencing. TCRdb ran MiXCR on the PCR reads and lists one entry per CDR3 protein. The sample has around 19,000 distinct CDR3 sequences, 66% seen once; the top ten hold 3.7%. As to treatment: roughly 10-day PBMC culture with coronavirus spike peptide pools or control peptides (ViraFEST assay). Sequenced input: CD4+ T cells from blood, cultured in vitro. This receptor was taken from a human donor who had recovered from COVID-19.

The CDR3 here is CASSVGLAGVSKQYF. The CDR3 DNA is TGTGCCAGCAGCGTGGGACTAGCGGGAGTCTCCAAGCAGTACTTC. The chain couples TRBV7-2 to TRBJ2-7, with 14 positions matching TRBD2. From germline, CDR1 is SGHTA and CDR2 FQGNSA. The CDR3 contains 15 residues. V gave up 5 bases and J gave up 8 bases; unmatched junction bases: 8.